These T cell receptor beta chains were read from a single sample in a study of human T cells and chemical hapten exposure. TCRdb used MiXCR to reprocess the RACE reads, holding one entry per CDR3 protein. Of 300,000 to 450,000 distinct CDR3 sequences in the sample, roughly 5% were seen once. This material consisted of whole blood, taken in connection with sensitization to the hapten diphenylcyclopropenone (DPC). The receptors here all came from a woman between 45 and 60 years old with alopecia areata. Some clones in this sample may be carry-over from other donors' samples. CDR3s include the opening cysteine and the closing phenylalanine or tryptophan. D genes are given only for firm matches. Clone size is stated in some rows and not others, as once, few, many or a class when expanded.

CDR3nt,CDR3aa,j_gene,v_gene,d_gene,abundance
TGCAGTGCCGGGGACACTGAAGCTTTCTTT,CSAGDTEAFF,TRBJ1-1,TRBV20-1,NA,many
TGCGCCAGCAGCCAAGGGCTCGGCTCCTACGAGCAGTACTTC,CASSQGLGSYEQYF,TRBJ2-7,TRBV4-3,NA,many
TGTGCCAGCAGGCCCCGACAGGGAGGTACTGAAGCTTTCTTT,CASRPRQGGTEAFF,TRBJ1-1,TRBV7-2,TRBD1,many
TGTGCCATCAGGTCAACCGGGCCTAACTCCTACGAGCAGTACTTC,CAIRSTGPNSYEQYF,TRBJ2-7,TRBV10-3,NA,many
TGTGCCAGCAGCCCCGTTCCACAGGGCAATCAGCCCCAGCATTTT,CASSPVPQGNQPQHF,TRBJ1-5,TRBV7-2,NA,many
TGTGCCAGCAGCTTGACCGGGACTAGCGGGGGGATGCGAGAGACCCAGTACTTC,CASSLTGTSGGMRETQYF,TRBJ2-5,TRBV7-9,TRBD2,many
TGCAGCGTAGCGAACACCGGGGAGCTGTTTTTT,CSVANTGELFF,TRBJ2-2,TRBV29-1,NA,many
TGTGCCAGCAGCGTAGGGGCAGGGGGCAACGAGCAGTACTTC,CASSVGAGGNEQYF,TRBJ2-7,TRBV9,TRBD1,many
TGTGCCAGCACCAAGGGAGTTGGGGAGCTGTTTTTT,CASTKGVGELFF,TRBJ2-2,TRBV6-2/TRBV6-3,NA,many
TGTGCCAGTAGTATAGAATCGGGCAGCAATCAGCCCCAGCATTTT,CASSIESGSNQPQHF,TRBJ1-5,TRBV19,NA,NA
TGTGCCAGCATCCAGGGGGTGTCCTATAATTCACCCCTCCACTTT,CASIQGVSYNSPLHF,TRBJ1-6,TRBV11-2,TRBD1,few
TGTGCCAGCACATGGACAGGGGGAGGCACCAACTATGGCTACACCTTC,CASTWTGGGTNYGYTF,TRBJ1-2,TRBV6-5,TRBD1,few
TGCAGCGTTGCCCCATCCAGGGACGGGGGAGAGACCCAGTACTTC,CSVAPSRDGGETQYF,TRBJ2-5,TRBV29-1,NA,many
TGCAGCGTTACGACTCCCGGTTATGGCTACACCTTC,CSVTTPGYGYTF,TRBJ1-2,TRBV29-1,NA,many
TGCAGCGTTGGGGAAGCGGCCCAAGAGACCCAGTACTTC,CSVGEAAQETQYF,TRBJ2-5,TRBV29-1,NA,NA
TGTGCCAGCAGTTTAGCGAGACCAGACTATAATTCACCCCTCCACTTT,CASSLARPDYNSPLHF,TRBJ1-6,TRBV12-3/TRBV12-4,NA,many
TGCAGTGCTCGGGACGGCTCTGGAAACACCATATATTTT,CSARDGSGNTIYF,TRBJ1-3,TRBV20-1,NA,few
TGTGCCAGCAGCGTAGAGGGGGACACTGAAGCTTTCTTT,CASSVEGDTEAFF,TRBJ1-1,TRBV9,NA,few
TGTGCCAGCAGTATTGCAGGGACCCCCAATGAGCAGTTCTTC,CASSIAGTPNEQFF,TRBJ2-1,TRBV7-9,NA,NA
TGTGCCAGCAGTTTTACCGTTCGGGCCTACACCTTC,CASSFTVRAYTF,TRBJ1-2,TRBV12-3/TRBV12-4,NA,few
TGTGCCAGCAGCCCTGACGGAATGCTAGCCAAAAACATTCAGTACTTC,CASSPDGMLAKNIQYF,TRBJ2-4,TRBV3-1,NA,many
TGTGCCATCAGTGAGTCAGGGACTCAGCCCCAGCATTTT,CAISESGTQPQHF,TRBJ1-5,TRBV10-3,NA,many
TGTGCCAGCATTGGACAGGGGGCTTCTACAGAGACCCAGTACTTC,CASIGQGASTETQYF,TRBJ2-5,TRBV6-6,TRBD1,many
TGTGCCAGCAGCGTACAGTCCGCTAGCACAGATACGCAGTATTTT,CASSVQSASTDTQYF,TRBJ2-3,TRBV9,NA,many
TGTGCCAGCGTAGACAGGTTCCAAGAGACCCAGTACTTC,CASVDRFQETQYF,TRBJ2-5,TRBV27,NA,many
TGCGCCAGCAGCATGGATGGGGGTAACACTGAAGCTTTCTTT,CASSMDGGNTEAFF,TRBJ1-1,TRBV5-1,NA,many
TGTGCCAGCAGCGTAGCCCCGACTAGCGGTATGGGTGAGCAGTTCTTC,CASSVAPTSGMGEQFF,TRBJ2-1,TRBV9,TRBD2,many
TGTGCCAGCAGTTTTGACGCCGCCTACGAGCAGTACTTC,CASSFDAAYEQYF,TRBJ2-7,TRBV27,NA,NA
TGCAGTGGGGGACAGGACACAGATACGCAGTATTTT,CSGGQDTDTQYF,TRBJ2-3,TRBV20-1,TRBD1,few
TGCAGTGCCGCCGGGACTACCCTTTCGGATACGCAGTATTTT,CSAAGTTLSDTQYF,TRBJ2-3,TRBV20-1,TRBD2,NA
TGCAGCGTTGAACAGGTAGCGGGGGGGCCTGATGAGCAGTTCTTC,CSVEQVAGGPDEQFF,TRBJ2-1,TRBV29-1,TRBD2,few
TGCAGTGCTGACGGACAGGGGGCACGAGGCTACACCTTC,CSADGQGARGYTF,TRBJ1-2,TRBV20-1,TRBD1,NA
TGCAGTGCTCTTCAGGGGTTAGATCAGCCCCAGCATTTT,CSALQGLDQPQHF,TRBJ1-5,TRBV20-1,NA,few
TGTGCCAGCAGCGTGCAGCGGGAGGGCCTCCGGTATACGCAGTATTTT,CASSVQREGLRYTQYF,TRBJ2-3,TRBV5-4,TRBD2,NA
TGTGCCAGCAGCTCGTACCGTCGACAGGGCGCCTACGAGCAGTACTTC,CASSSYRRQGAYEQYF,TRBJ2-7,TRBV7-8,TRBD1,few
TGTGCCATCAGTGCCCCCAAGACTAGCGGGGGGGCCGGAGAGACCCAGTACTTC,CAISAPKTSGGAGETQYF,TRBJ2-5,TRBV10-3,TRBD2,NA
TGTGCCACCAGTGACCCCGGGACAGGGAAAGAGACCCAGTACTTC,CATSDPGTGKETQYF,TRBJ2-5,TRBV24-1,TRBD1,few
TGCGCCAGCAGTGGGCCCGAGATCCACATTCAGTACTTC,CASSGPEIHIQYF,TRBJ2-4,TRBV5-1,NA,few
TGTGCCAGCAGATCTCGACAGGACTTGGCTAATTCACCCCTCCACTTT,CASRSRQDLANSPLHF,TRBJ1-6,TRBV7-2,NA,many
TGCAGTGCTAGACCAACAGGGGTGAGGGCCAAAAACATTCAGTACTTC,CSARPTGVRAKNIQYF,TRBJ2-4,TRBV20-1,TRBD1,many
TGTGCCAGCAGCATTCGGGGTGGGACAACCTACGAGCAGTACTTC,CASSIRGGTTYEQYF,TRBJ2-7,TRBV5-4,NA,many
TGTGCCAGCAGCCCCGCCGGGACAACTCGAAACACTGAAGCTTTCTTT,CASSPAGTTRNTEAFF,TRBJ1-1,TRBV5-6,NA,many
TGTGCCAGCAGACTCCAGGGTTCGGAAAACTATGGCTACACCTTC,CASRLQGSENYGYTF,TRBJ1-2,TRBV2,NA,few
TGCGCCAGCAGTCTGACTAGCGGGGACGGTACAGATACGCAGTATTTT,CASSLTSGDGTDTQYF,TRBJ2-3,TRBV5-1,TRBD2,many
TGTGCCAGCAGCTCCCCAGTAGGGGAAATGGAGACCCAGTACTTC,CASSSPVGEMETQYF,TRBJ2-5,TRBV7-9,NA,few
TGCAGTGTGGGACTTCTCCACGAGCAGTACTTC,CSVGLLHEQYF,TRBJ2-7,TRBV20-1,NA,many
TGTGCCAGCAGTAACTCCGGAACTAATGAAAAACTGTTTTTT,CASSNSGTNEKLFF,TRBJ1-4,TRBV2,NA,many
TGTGCCAGCAGTTCGGACAGGGAAGCTCGGGGCGAGCAGTACTTC,CASSSDREARGEQYF,TRBJ2-7,TRBV12-3/TRBV12-4,TRBD1,NA
TGTGCCAGCAGCTCACTAATGGGGGGAGGCTATGGCTACACCTTC,CASSSLMGGGYGYTF,TRBJ1-2,TRBV7-6,NA,many
TGTGCCAGCAGCCGCCGAGGAACGGGGAACGAGGAAAACACCATATATTTT,CASSRRGTGNEENTIYF,TRBJ1-3,TRBV4-2,NA,many
TGTGCCAGCAGCTCACAACTAGCTGGGGGTGATACGCAGTATTTT,CASSSQLAGGDTQYF,TRBJ2-3,TRBV13,NA,many
TGTGCCAGCAGCTCACCCGGCTCCAATCAGCCCCAGCATTTT,CASSSPGSNQPQHF,TRBJ1-5,TRBV9,NA,few
TGTGCCAGCAGTTACTGGCGATACAATGAGCAGTTCTTC,CASSYWRYNEQFF,TRBJ2-1,TRBV6-2/TRBV6-3,NA,few